Shown below are 17 T cell receptor beta chains from a single sample sequenced in a study of blood T cells in healthy people across ages. A J-beta primer mix and a sample-barcoded 5' primer were used in a second PCR of roughly 6 to 11 cycles. TCRdb reprocessed the 5' RACE reads via MiXCR and lists one record per CDR3 protein. Of roughly 2 million distinct CDR3 sequences in the sample, around 50% were seen once. The sequenced sample was blood. The receptors shown here come from a woman aged 35 to 49 in good health.

The chain is built from TRBV5-8 and TRBJ1-2, with D uncertain. CDR1 is SGHTS and CDR2 is YDEGEE in the germline V gene. V was clipped by 7 bases and J by 4 bases, with 20 bases between them. The CDR3 spans 15 residues. CDR3 region: CASWLAGSHAYGYTF. The CDR3 DNA follows: TGTGCCAGCTGGCTCGCGGGGTCCCACGCCTATGGCTACACCTTC.

The gene calls are TRBV15 and TRBJ1-1; 7 bases map to TRBD1. The trim removed 3 bases at V and 4 bases at J, leaving 8 bases unmatched. This CDR3 contains 15 residues. Germline lookup yields CDR1 LNHNV and CDR2 YYDKDF (reference sequence). DNA of the CDR3: TGTGCCACCAGCAGGGGAACAGGGGTTCCCACTGAAGCTTTCTTT. Translation gives CATSRGTGVPTEAFF.

In its sample, this clonotype was seen a few times. The rearrangement uses TRBV6-6 and TRBJ2-1; TRBD2 is a possible D gene (7 bases). V was clipped by 8 bases and J by 5 bases, with 16 bases between them. CDR3 size: 14 residues. CDR1 and CDR2 (germline): MNHNY, SVGAGI (reference sequence). The CDR3 coding sequence is TGTGCCAGCTCGGACAGCGGGGTTAACAATGAGCAGTTCTTC. Protein: CASSDSGVNNEQFF.

This clonotype came up a few times. The chain joins TRBV20-1 to TRBJ2-7; D remains unclear. Germline V gene sequence: CDR1 DFQATT, CDR2 SNEGSKA (reference sequence). The CDR3 totals 15 residues. The V gene lost 2 bases and the J gene lost 3 bases, with 17 bases spanning the gap. As DNA, the CDR3 is TGCAGTGCTAGAAAATACAGCCGTCCTGACTACGAGCAGTACTTC. Protein product: CSARKYSRPDYEQYF.

The chain links TRBV6-5 to TRBJ2-5; maybe TRBD1 (5 bases). V gave up 0 bases and J gave up 5 bases, with 13 bases separating them. Germline V CDR1 and CDR2: MNHEY, SVGAGI. The CDR3 sequence is 15 residues long. Here the CDR3 DNA reads TGTGCCAGCAGTTACTCACGGGCAGGGATCGAGACCCAGTACTTC. It translates to CASSYSRAGIETQYF.

The V gene is TRBV27, the J gene TRBJ2-7, with D uncertain. Trimming stripped 2 bases from V and 3 bases from J, with 17 bases between. Germline-derived CDR1 and CDR2 are MNHEY and SMNVEV (reference sequence). CDR3 length: 16 residues. CDR3 nucleotide sequence: TGTGCCAGCAGTTTACAGCCCCTCGTCCAGTTCTACGAGCAGTACTTC. It translates to CASSLQPLVQFYEQYF.

V gene TRBV4-3 combines with J gene TRBJ2-7, with TRBD1 matching over 10 bases. The ends lost 0 bases at V and 0 bases at J; junction bases unmatched: 5. This CDR3 spans 17 amino acids. CDR1 is LGHNA and CDR2 is YSLEER in the germline V gene. In DNA form, the CDR3 reads TGCGCCAGCAGCCAAGATCAGGACAGGGGGTTCTCCTACGAGCAGTACTTC. This gives the protein CASSQDQDRGFSYEQYF.

This clonotype has at least ten counts. This chain connects TRBV28 to TRBJ2-4; D uncertain. The CDR3 totals 11 residues. Germline CDR1 reads MDHEN; CDR2 reads SYDVKM. With 1 base removed from V and 7 bases from J, the gap between germline ends came to 2 bases. CDR3 residues: CASSLLNIQYF. The CDR3 DNA reads TGTGCCAGCAGTTTATTGAACATTCAGTACTTC.

This rearrangement joins TRBV5-1 to TRBJ2-5, with a possible D match to TRBD1 (6 bases). Germline V gives CDR1 SGHRS, CDR2 YFSETQ. The length of the CDR3 is 17 residues. Deletions cut 4 bases from V and 1 base from J, with 20 bases between. CDR3 bases: TGCGCCAGCAGCATACAGGGCGGCCCCCGAACCCAAGAGACCCAGTACTTC. Amino acids: CASSIQGGPRTQETQYF.

This clonotype was recorded many times. The chain recombines TRBV10-3 with TRBJ2-5, with unresolved D. V was shortened by 8 bases and J by 2 bases, with 0 bases between the two germline ends. The germline V gene has CDR1 ENHRY and CDR2 SYGVKD. The CDR3 runs 9 residues. The CDR3 sequence: CAIQETQYF. The CDR3 DNA reads TGTGCCATCCAAGAGACCCAGTACTTC.

This rearrangement joins TRBV4-3 to TRBJ2-4; D is uncertain. Looked up from germline, CDR1 is LGHNA and CDR2 is YSLEER. Trimming stripped 0 bases from V and 0 bases from J, with 12 bases between. This CDR3 is 17 amino acids long. Here the CDR3 reads CASSQDMRSTAKNIQYF. DNA for the CDR3: TGCGCCAGCAGCCAAGATATGCGGTCCACAGCCAAAAACATTCAGTACTTC.

The chain carries TRBV15 and TRBJ1-1, with 7 bases that match TRBD1. This CDR3 region has 14 residues. Germline V gene lookup returns CDR1 LNHNV and CDR2 YYDKDF (reference sequence). With 8 bases clipped from V and 2 bases from J, the junction kept 8 bases outside the gene matches. For the CDR3, the DNA is TGTGCCACCCGGGGACAGCCGATAAACACTGAAGCTTTCTTT. Translation: CATRGQPINTEAFF.

The chain joins TRBV12-3 or TRBV12-4 to TRBJ2-5; 11 bases match TRBD2. The J call is uncertain, as TRBJ2-1 better fits the DNA end. CDR3 size: 16 residues. The CDR3, as DNA: TGTGCCAGCAGGATGACTAGCGGGGCCTCTGGAGAGACCCAGTTCTTC. It encodes CASRMTSGASGETQFF.

The chain joins TRBV11-2 to TRBJ2-3; 7 bases match TRBD1. CDR3 length: 16 residues. CDR1 is SGHAT, CDR2 FQNNGV, per germline. The ends lost 5 bases at V and 1 base at J; junction bases unmatched: 9. The CDR3 here is CASSASGQPRTDTQYF. CDR3 nucleotide sequence: TGTGCCAGCAGCGCGTCGGGACAGCCTCGCACAGATACGCAGTATTTT.

J is TRBJ2-6 and V is TRBV5-1; 8 bases agree with TRBD2. The trim removed 4 bases at V and 12 bases at J, leaving 12 bases unmatched. In germline, CDR1 is SGHRS, CDR2 YFSETQ. The CDR3 length is 15 residues. CDR3 sequence reads: CASSPTGRVGGVLTF. The CDR3 nucleotides are TGCGCCAGCAGCCCGACCGGGAGGGTAGGTGGCGTCCTGACTTTC.

The CDR3 is CASRPDRVSGANVLTF. The CDR3 DNA reads as TGTGCCAGCAGACCCGACAGAGTCTCTGGGGCCAACGTCCTGACTTTC. The J gene is TRBJ2-6, the V gene TRBV7-9, with D perhaps TRBD1 (5 bases). Looked up from germline, CDR1 is SEHNR and CDR2 is FQNEAQ (reference sequence). The CDR3 is 16 amino acids. Trimming cost V 6 bases and J 0 bases, with 12 bases left between them.

The V and J genes are TRBV6-1 and TRBJ2-3; TRBD2 matches at 15 bases. This CDR3 has 20 residues. The germline CDR1 and CDR2 sequences are MNHNS and SASEGT. Trimming removed 8 bases from V and 5 bases from J; junction bases left unmatched: 20. The CDR3 DNA follows: TGTGCCAGCTCACACGGAATGGGGACTAGCGGGGGGTCAGGCATAGATACGCAGTATTTT. Its translation: CASSHGMGTSGGSGIDTQYF.